This entry concerns a single TCR beta chain. This entry belongs to a study of blood T cell repertoires in COVID-19. In the study overall: Samples representing acute and convalescent COVID-19 were sourced from the United States, Italy and Spain. PBMCs, B-cell-depleted T cells, or T cells provided the cDNA or gDNA that made up the material.

V lost 3 bases to trimming and J lost 4 bases, with 4 bases between them. Germline V gene lookup returns CDR1 MDHEN and CDR2 SYDVKM. CDR3 length equals 12 residues. Per the original methods: Cell counts per sample came from amplifying reference gene primers. Profiling relied on immunoSEQ multiplex PCR, and the TCRdb table lists in-frame clones only, not all of them. From that table come the V and J calls and clone size; the DNA was used to work out D and trimming. The sample records approximately 170,000 clones, about 89% being singletons. The chain is built from TRBV28 and TRBJ2-1; D is ambiguous. The sequenced sample was peripheral blood. The receptor comes from a man between 18 and 35 years old who had recovered from COVID-19. The CDR3 DNA is TGTGCCAGCAGTTTTCAGTACAATGAGCAGTTCTTC. Translation gives CASSFQYNEQFF.